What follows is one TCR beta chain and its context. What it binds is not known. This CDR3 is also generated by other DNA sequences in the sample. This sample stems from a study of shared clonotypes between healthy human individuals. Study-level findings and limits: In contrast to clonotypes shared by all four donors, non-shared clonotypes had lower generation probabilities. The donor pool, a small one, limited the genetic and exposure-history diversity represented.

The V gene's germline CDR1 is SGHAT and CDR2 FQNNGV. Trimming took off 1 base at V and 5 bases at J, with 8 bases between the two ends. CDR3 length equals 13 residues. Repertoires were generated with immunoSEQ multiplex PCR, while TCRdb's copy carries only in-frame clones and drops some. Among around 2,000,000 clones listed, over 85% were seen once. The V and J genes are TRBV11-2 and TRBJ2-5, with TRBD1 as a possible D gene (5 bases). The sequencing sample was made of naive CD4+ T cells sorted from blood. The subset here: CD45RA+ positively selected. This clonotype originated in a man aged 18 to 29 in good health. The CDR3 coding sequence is TGTGCCAGCAGCTTAGGCAGGGTCGAGACCCAGTACTTC. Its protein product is CASSLGRVETQYF.